The 5 T cell receptor beta chains reported below all come from one sample, sequenced in a study of blood T cell repertoires in COVID-19. Assay used: immunoSEQ multiplex PCR; TCRdb lists only in-frame clones, some missing. The table records fewer than 250,000 clones, 88% of them present only once. The specimen sequenced was peripheral blood. The receptors were gathered from a man in his 70s with acute or convalescent COVID-19.

The chain links TRBV25-1 to TRBJ2-3, with a tentative D call TRBD2 (5 bases). V gave up 3 bases and J gave up 0 bases, with 7 bases separating them. The V gene's germline CDR1 is MGHDK and CDR2 SYGVNS. The CDR3 is made up of 14 amino acids. This CDR3 is CASSDQRSTDTQYF. DNA for the CDR3: TGTGCCAGCAGTGATCAGCGGAGCACAGATACGCAGTATTTT.

J is TRBJ1-1 and V is TRBV2; TRBD1 matches 8 bases. After removal of 5 bases from V and 8 bases from J, the junction contained 10 bases not matched to a gene. CDR1 is SNHLY, CDR2 FYNNEI, per germline. The CDR3 has 14 residues. The CDR3 nucleotides read TGTGCCAGCAGTAGGGACAGGTCCACCCAGGAAGCTTTCTTT. This sequence encodes CASSRDRSTQEAFF.

This clone was observed a handful of times. This chain links TRBV3-1 (or the pseudogene TRBV3-2) with TRBJ2-5, with TRBD2 identical over 9 bases. V trimming: 1 base; J trimming: 4 bases; junction bases outside the gene matches: 7. The CDR3 has 16 amino acids. Germline-derived CDR1 and CDR2 are LGHDT and YNNKEL (reference sequence). The CDR3 is CASSQAGSGRRETQYF. In nucleotides, the CDR3 is TGTGCCAGCAGCCAAGCTGGTAGCGGGAGACGAGAGACCCAGTACTTC.

The J gene is TRBJ2-7, the V gene TRBV7-2, with D unresolved. The CDR3 runs to 14 residues. V was cut by 5 bases and J by 1 base, with 12 bases left in between. Germline V lookup: CDR1 SGHTA, CDR2 FQGNSA. CDR3 bases: TGTGCCAGCAGCACCCTCTCCGGGTCCTACGAGCAGTACTTC. Translation gives CASSTLSGSYEQYF.

For the CDR3, the DNA is TGTGCCAGCAGTAGGACTAGCGGGAGAGGTAACACCGGGGAGCTGTTTTTT. Translation: CASSRTSGRGNTGELFF. The rearrangement joins TRBV6-2 or TRBV6-3 to TRBJ2-2; 13 bases match TRBD2. Germline V gene data show CDR1 as MNHEY and CDR2 as SVGEGT. V was clipped by 5 bases and J by 2 bases; unmatched bases: 5. The CDR3 loop spans 17 amino acids.